Each of the 25 T cell receptor beta chains below was sequenced from the same sample in a study of blood T cell repertoires in COVID-19. TCRdb's copy holds only in-frame clones and misses some; the assay was immunoSEQ multiplex PCR. The sample includes roughly 90,000 clones, roughly 90% of them seen just once. Sequenced material: peripheral blood. The receptors derive from a man aged 45-65 years with COVID-19, enrolled during active disease.

This rearrangement joins TRBV2 to TRBJ2-2; D call uncertain. The CDR3 contains 13 residues. V lost 5 bases to trimming and J lost 1 base, with 5 bases between them. Germline V gene sequence: CDR1 SNHLY, CDR2 FYNNEI. The CDR3 sequence is CASSPGNTGELFF. CDR3 sequence (DNA): TGTGCCAGCAGTCCAGGGAACACCGGGGAGCTGTTTTTT. The whole variable domain, remainder taken from reference TRBV2 and TRBJ2-2, is EPEVTQTPSHQVTQMGQEVILRCVPISNHLYFYWYRQILGQKVEFLVSFYNNEISEKSEIFDDQFSVERPDGSNFTLKIRSTKLEDSAMYFCASSPGNTGELFFGEGSRLTVL.

This clone was picked up one time. The rearrangement joins TRBV19 to TRBJ2-7, with D perhaps TRBD1 (5 bases). Trimming cost V 5 bases and J 4 bases, with 18 bases left between them. The germline V gene encodes CDR1 LNHDA and CDR2 SQIVND (reference sequence). The CDR3 is made up of 15 amino acids. The CDR3, as DNA: TGTGCCAGTAGTCAAACGCCGAGACAGAAGTACGAGCAGTACTTC. Amino acid sequence: CASSQTPRQKYEQYF.

The chain employs TRBV5-1 and TRBJ2-7; TRBD1 aligns across 7 bases. The V gene end was trimmed by 2 bases and the J gene end by 6 bases; junction bases not matched to a gene: 8. The length of the CDR3 is 14 residues. The V gene's germline CDR1 is SGHRS and CDR2 YFSETQ. The CDR3 sequence is CASSLMDRRSEQYF. The CDR3 bases are TGCGCCAGCAGCTTAATGGACAGGCGTAGCGAGCAGTACTTC.

This chain joins TRBV9 and TRBJ1-1; 7 nucleotides agree with TRBD1. The CDR3 covers 15 residues. The V and J ends lost 3 bases and 1 base, in that order; junction bases with no gene match: 6. From germline, CDR1 is SGDLS and CDR2 YYNGEE. CDR3 DNA sequence: TGTGCCAGCAGCGCCGGAGGGACAGCGAACACTGAAGCTTTCTTT. Its translation: CASSAGGTANTEAFF.

The DNA for the CDR3 is TGCAGCGTTGATTACTTAGGACAGGGTAACAATGAGCAGTTCTTC. As protein: CSVDYLGQGNNEQFF. The chain links TRBV29-1 to TRBJ2-1; 8 bases are shared with TRBD1. From germline, CDR1 is SQVTM and CDR2 ANQGSEA. The CDR3 sequence is 15 residues long. Germline trimming cut 3 bases from V and 5 bases from J; bases unmatched to any gene: 9.

This chain connects TRBV2 to TRBJ1-1, with 7 bases identical to TRBD1. V was clipped by 6 bases and J by 1 base; unmatched bases: 2. This CDR3 has 13 residues. Germline loops: CDR1 SNHLY, CDR2 FYNNEI. In DNA form, the CDR3 reads TGTGCCAGCAGGAGGGACAGGAACACTGAAGCTTTCTTT. Its protein is CASRRDRNTEAFF.

This clone was recorded only once. The V gene is TRBV27, the J gene TRBJ1-5; 11 bases map to TRBD1. The CDR3 loop spans 15 amino acids. The germline V gene encodes CDR1 MNHEY and CDR2 SMNVEV (reference sequence). V lost 6 bases, J lost 7 bases, and 8 bases stayed unmatched. CDR3 in amino acids: CASSPRGTGGQPQHF. In DNA form, the CDR3 reads TGTGCCAGCAGCCCCAGGGGGACAGGGGGGCAGCCCCAGCATTTT.

V and J are TRBV6-5 and TRBJ2-5; 8 bases fit TRBD2. Germline V gene data show CDR1 as MNHEY and CDR2 as SVGAGI. J lost 4 bases, V lost 10 bases, and 11 bases had no gene match. There are 14 residues in the CDR3. The CDR3 here is CATSGGGLGETQYF. The CDR3, as DNA: TGTGCCACCTCCGGGGGGGGCCTCGGAGAGACCCAGTACTTC.

This clone was recorded only once. The J gene is TRBJ2-1, the V gene TRBV5-1, with TRBD2 as a possible D gene (6 bases). Germline CDR1 and CDR2: SGHRS and YFSETQ. The V end lost 4 bases, the J end lost 1 base, and 12 bases lay between the germline ends. The CDR3 spans 15 residues. The CDR3 region has the DNA TGCGCCAGCAGCCAGGTGGGGGGTTCCTACAATGAGCAGTTCTTC. Translating gives CASSQVGGSYNEQFF.

This rearrangement joins TRBV18 to TRBJ1-1; D gene ambiguous. Germline lookup yields CDR1 KGHSH and CDR2 LQKENI. The CDR3 is 12 residues long. The V and J ends lost 2 bases and 6 bases respectively, with 7 bases between them. The DNA for the CDR3 is TGTGCCAGCTCACCAACCGCAGCTGAAGCTTTCTTT. Its protein product is CASSPTAAEAFF.

This chain links TRBV5-4 with TRBJ2-7; tentative D call: TRBD1 (5 bases). Germline V gives CDR1 SGHNT, CDR2 YYREEE (reference sequence). The CDR3 loop spans 13 amino acids. V was shortened by 2 bases and J by 7 bases, with 13 bases between the two germline ends. The CDR3 region has the DNA TGTGCCAGCAGCTTTAAAGGGGCGCGTGAGCAGTACTTC. This sequence encodes CASSFKGAREQYF.

This clone was seen a single time. CDR3 sequence reads: CASSFSGGHTDTQYF. CDR3 sequence (DNA): TGCGCCAGCAGCTTTTCTGGTGGGCACACAGATACGCAGTATTTT. The chain employs TRBV5-1 and TRBJ2-3, with D unclear. Germline CDR1 and CDR2: SGHRS and YFSETQ. Between the trimmed V and J ends, which lost 2 bases and 2 bases, there was a span of 12 bases. The CDR3 has 15 amino acids.

This rearrangement joins TRBV2 to TRBJ2-1; 7 bases line up with TRBD1. V lost 6 bases and J lost 10; bases outside the gene matches: 12. In germline, CDR1 is SNHLY, CDR2 FYNNEI. The CDR3 extends over 14 amino acids. The CDR3 region has the DNA TGTGCCAGCAGCCGAAATTACAGGGGAAGCGAGCAGTTCTTC. Encoded protein: CASSRNYRGSEQFF.

The rearrangement links TRBV30 to TRBJ1-1; D might be TRBD1 (6 bases). The CDR3 is 11 amino acids. Trimming stripped 1 base from V and 8 bases from J, with 8 bases between. Germline V gene data show CDR1 as GTSNPN and CDR2 as SVGIG (reference sequence). CDR3 in DNA: TGTGCCTGGAGTGATCAGGGGGAAGCTTTCTTT. This gives the protein CAWSDQGEAFF. Full variable domain (remainder filled in from reference TRBV30 and TRBJ1-1): SQTIHQWPATLVQPVGSPLSLECTVEGTSNPNLYWYRQAAGRGLQLLFYSVGIGQISSEVPQNLSASRPQDRQFILSSKKLLLSDSGFYLCAWSDQGEAFFGQGTRLTVV.

V and J are TRBV9 and TRBJ2-7; TRBD1 matches at 7 bases. Germline CDR1 SGDLS, CDR2 YYNGEE. The CDR3 sequence is 14 residues long. Trimming took 1 base from V and 2 from J; bases not matched to a gene: 3. CDR3 region: CASSVTGETYEQYF. The CDR3 coding sequence is TGTGCCAGCAGCGTAACAGGGGAAACCTACGAGCAGTACTTC. The full variable domain, with the rest looked up from reference TRBV9 and TRBJ2-7, is DSGVTQTPKHLITATGQRVTLRCSPRSGDLSVYWYQQSLDQGLQFLIQYYNGEERAKGNILERFSAQQFPDLHSELNLSSLELGDSALYFCASSVTGETYEQYFGPGTRLTVT.

Of note for this clone: One end of the junction fails to match germline, which may point to a read error. The V call is TRBV5-5, the J call TRBJ2-5; the match to TRBD1 covers 11 bases. The CDR3 runs 14 residues. Germline CDR1 reads SGHKS; CDR2 reads YYEKEE (reference sequence). The CDR3 DNA is TGTGCCAGCAGCTGGACAGGGGGCCAAGGGACCCAGTACTTC. Translating it yields CASSWTGGQGTQYF.

This chain links TRBV2 with TRBJ1-1; weak D call: TRBD1 (6 bases). Germline loops: CDR1 SNHLY, CDR2 FYNNEI. This CDR3 is 13 amino acids long. V was shortened by 6 bases and J by 5 bases, with 13 bases between the two germline ends. CDR3 residues: CASSIQGWTEAFF. CDR3 DNA sequence: TGTGCCAGCAGCATCCAGGGGTGGACTGAAGCTTTCTTT. The full variable domain, in which reference TRBV2 and TRBJ1-1 provide the parts outside the CDR3, is EPEVTQTPSHQVTQMGQEVILRCVPISNHLYFYWYRQILGQKVEFLVSFYNNEISEKSEIFDDQFSVERPDGSNFTLKIRSTKLEDSAMYFCASSIQGWTEAFFGQGTRLTVV.

The rearrangement joins TRBV27 to TRBJ1-5; D might be TRBD1 (5 bases). The CDR3 contains 16 residues. V was pared by 3 bases and J by 0 bases, with 12 bases between. CDR1 is MNHEY and CDR2 is SMNVEV in the germline V gene (reference sequence). Here the CDR3 reads CASSLRGGDSNQPQHF. The CDR3 DNA reads as TGTGCCAGCAGTTTGCGGGGCGGGGATAGCAATCAGCCCCAGCATTTT.

The chain links TRBV10-1 to TRBJ2-3; tentatively, D is TRBD2 (7 bases). CDR1 is WNHNN and CDR2 is SYGVQD in the germline V gene (reference sequence). CDR3 length: 16 residues. Trimming removed 2 bases from V and 1 base from J, with 13 bases in between. CDR3 sequence (DNA): TGCGCCAGCAGTGAGAGGTCGGGGGGCCGCACAGATACGCAGTATTTT. Its translation is CASSERSGGRTDTQYF.

The rearrangement links TRBV5-1 to TRBJ1-4, with D maybe TRBD1 (6 bases). Trimming pared 4 bases from V and 7 bases from J, leaving 14 bases between. Per the germline V gene, CDR1 is SGHRS and CDR2 is YFSETQ. The length of the CDR3 is 14 residues. The CDR3: CASSHPGQSEKLFF. For the CDR3, the DNA is TGCGCCAGCAGCCACCCCGGACAGAGTGAAAAACTGTTTTTT.

The J gene is TRBJ1-5, the V gene TRBV10-3; TRBD1 aligns across 9 bases. The junction had 3 bases not matched to a gene; V was cut back by 4 bases and J by 5 bases. Germline V lookup: CDR1 ENHRY, CDR2 SYGVKD. This CDR3 is 14 amino acids long. The CDR3, as DNA: TGTGCCATCAGTGGGACAGGGGTCGATCAGCCCCAGCATTTT. Protein: CAISGTGVDQPQHF.

The CDR3 protein is CASRRGLEQYF. The CDR3 DNA reads as TGTGCCAGCAGGAGGGGGCTCGAGCAGTACTTC. The rearrangement links TRBV6-5 to TRBJ2-7, with TRBD1 identical over 7 bases. There are 11 residues in the CDR3. Germline loops: CDR1 MNHEY, CDR2 SVGAGI. Trimming cost V 6 bases and J 6 bases; bases outside gene matches: 2.

The count of this clone is one. At one end the junction does not follow the germline gene, possibly because of a read error. The rearrangement links TRBV6-6 to TRBJ2-7; the D is unclear. The CDR3 has 13 residues. Germline V gene data show CDR1 as MNHNY and CDR2 as SVGAGI (reference sequence). DNA for the CDR3: TGTGCCAGCAGCAACCCGCCCGGGTACGGGCAGTACTTC. It translates to CASSNPPGYGQYF.

The count of this clone is one. The chain employs TRBV5-4 and TRBJ1-2; TRBD1 is a possible D gene (6 bases). The CDR3 has 13 residues. Germline V lookup: CDR1 SGHNT, CDR2 YYREEE (reference sequence). V lost 3 bases, J lost 3 bases, and 9 bases lay in between. The CDR3 is CASSYTGHYGYTF. The CDR3 DNA sequence: TGTGCCAGCAGCTATACAGGGCACTATGGCTACACCTTC. Supplemented by reference TRBV5-4 and TRBJ1-2, the full variable domain reads ETGVTQSPTHLIKTRGQQVTLRCSSQSGHNTVSWYQQALGQGPQFIFQYYREEENGRGNFPPRFSGLQFPNYSSELNVNALELDDSALYLCASSYTGHYGYTFGSGTRLTVV.

The chain links TRBV29-1 to TRBJ2-5; 12 nucleotides line up with TRBD2. This CDR3 is built from 13 residues. CDR1 and CDR2 from the germline V gene are SQVTM and ANQGSEA. Unmatched junction bases numbered 5, after V lost 6 bases and J lost 6 bases. The CDR3 region has the DNA TGCAGCGTGGAAACTAGCGGGAGGCAGACCCAGTACTTC. Its translation is CSVETSGRQTQYF.